This TCR beta chain originates from a study of CD8+ T cells in alopecia areata (dated by TCRdb to 2017 to 2018). As for the study more broadly: The treated patients, all with moderate-to-severe alopecia areata, were enrolled in an open-label pilot trial of oral tofacitinib given at 5 to 10 mg twice daily. The SALT score, which quantifies the percentage of affected scalp surface area, was used to measure disease severity in treated patients. TCRbeta CDR3 regions were amplified by immunoSEQ multiplex PCR using 35 Vbeta forward and 13 Jbeta reverse primers. Clonality in the scalp was compared among normal scalp (n=4), patchy alopecia areata scalp (n=8), and alopecia totalis/universalis scalp (n=8). Biopsies were taken from tofacitinib-treated patients at baseline and at 4 and 24 weeks of treatment, and a later scalp biopsy was taken in several of the tofacitinib-treated patients. Scalp tissue and sorted CD4+ and CD8+ peripheral blood T cells from patchy and totalis/universalis alopecia areata patients and from healthy controls were covered by human TCRbeta sequencing. Patients stayed on tofacitinib for 6 to 18 months and then had 6 months of follow-up off drug so that delayed response and recurrence could be assessed. RNA was extracted with the PAXgene miRNA kit for fixed scalp, the miRNeasy kit for PBMCs, and the RNeasy kit for mouse skin. To study T cell clonal expansion in alopecia areata, the researchers applied high-throughput TCRbeta sequencing to both the C3H/HeJ mouse model and human patients. What the authors observed across the whole study: The treated cohort was small, with a single nonresponder, so links between baseline CD8+ expansion and response need larger studies. Compared with normal scalp, lesional scalp had higher clonality and more expanded CD8+ clones, particularly in alopecia totalis/universalis, a pattern that suggests antigenic drive. Unlike mouse skin, where gammadelta T cells dominate, normal human skin contains resident alphabeta T cells that get sequenced too, which complicates analysis of the scalp TCR repertoire. Shared TCR sequences between patients were less evident than in mice, which may be partly attributable to HLA diversity in the patient population. Many expanded lesional clones persisted in scalp and blood during tofacitinib treatment, which may partly explain relapse after stopping treatment. With tofacitinib, both scalp clonality and the number of expanded CD8+ clones among the top 100 scalp clones went down significantly.

Receptors were amplified or captured by the immunoSEQ multiplex PCR assay. RNA was extracted from all samples and reverse transcribed into cDNA as template for TCR sequencing. SuperScript III was used for first-strand cDNA synthesis, primed with a 2:1 mix of oligo-dT and random hexamers. Amplification bias was assessed with a synthetic immune receptor repertoire, and residual bias was removed computationally. Per the authors' processing: Raw reads were preprocessed for error removal, and CDR3 was defined according to IMGT conventions as running from the conserved cysteine to phenylalanine. To get clonality, Shannon entropy was normalized by log2 of the number of productive unique TCRs and the result was subtracted from 1. Whether scalp clones were CD4 or CD8 was inferred by matching scalp TCRbeta sequences against CD4 and CD8 repertoires sorted from blood. TCRdb took over this immuneACCESS table, retaining in-frame rearrangements with V and J assigned. Such tables are incomplete; in checked studies, under half of the missing clones stem from an unresolved V gene, and the remainder is unexplained. V, J and clone size reflect that table, while D and trimming were determined from the DNA. This sample gives 110,000 to 150,000 clones in total; around 87% of them show up just once. The ten largest make up approximately 13% of the sample.

As concerns this clone: The antigen it recognizes is unknown. Per-base qualities were not stored, and no clone one base away is much larger.

Trimming leaves V shorter by 3 bases and J shorter by 5 bases, with the junction holding 10 bases beyond the gene matches. The cysteine opens and the phenylalanine closes a CDR3 of 16 amino acids. Kept here is only the CDR3 DNA, which spans 48 bases and is read in frame from base 1. In the germline V gene (reference sequence), CDR1 corresponds to SEHNR and CDR2 to FQNEAQ. The time point label for this specimen denotes: around 28 days on oral tofacitinib. What this sample's treatment or condition label stands for: oral pan-JAK inhibitor, 5-10 mg twice daily. Lesional scalp punch biopsies and peripheral blood were obtained from alopecia areata patients. PBMCs were isolated by density centrifugation and stained for CD3, CD4 and CD8, after which CD4+ and CD8+ T cells were sorted on a FACSAria.

The chain is made from TRBV7-9 and TRBJ2-5, with 9 bases in between that match TRBD1. The sequenced sample was CD8+ T cells sorted from blood, obtained at week 4, from a patient treated with tofacitinib. The receptor was derived from a human donor with alopecia areata. The CDR3 reads as follows: CASSFSGTGFTETQYF. DNA sequence: TGTGCCAGCAGCTTCTCCGGGACAGGGTTCACGGAGACCCAGTACTTC.